This TCR beta chain was sequenced in a study of cytomegalovirus exposure and HLA in healthy donors. Per the germline V gene, CDR1 is MNHNY and CDR2 is SVGAGI (reference sequence). Trimming took 5 bases from V and 4 from J; bases not matched to a gene: 10. This CDR3 contains 15 residues. In the PCR, 60 Vbeta and 13 Jbeta primers were used. In the original processing: Among the unique TCR beta chains that a later analysis counted, about 81 million in all, some 10 million were shared. Only in-frame clones appear in the TCRdb table, and some are missing; sequencing was by immunoSEQ multiplex PCR. The DNA was the basis for D and trimming; V, J and clone size are from that table. This sample carries 70,000 or so clones, just over 85% of them seen once, and the ten largest clones take 1.5% to 2%. About this clone: Its antigen remains unknown.

Study-wide points: Earlier findings revealed that most TCR beta V segments proved productive either about 87% or about 30% of the time. The likely explanation for a cluster of highly shared sequence variants was sequencing artifact. As a later analysis showed, several of the most significant clusters appeared to be linked to common viral pathogens.

The sequence derives from a woman in her 30s in good health and CMV-seronegative. The sequencing sample was made of PBMCs. V gene TRBV6-6 combines with J gene TRBJ1-1, with 7 positions matching TRBD1. The CDR3 DNA reads TGTGCCAGCAGTGAGAACAGGGGAAGGGGCACTGAAGCTTTCTTT. Its protein is CASSENRGRGTEAFF.